These 11 T cell receptor beta chains originate from one sample sequenced in a study of blood T cell repertoires in COVID-19 (dated by TCRdb to the early 2020s). To prepare the library, the immunoSEQ multiplex PCR assay was applied. TCRdb stores this immuneACCESS table with in-frame sequences only. Part of the clones is absent; in the studies checked, under half of the shortfall reflects unresolved V genes, and no reason is known for the rest. The table for this sample lists hundreds of thousands of clones; 82% of them were counted only once. Jointly, the top ten make up 4% to 6% of the sample. Source material: peripheral blood. These receptors were taken from a woman older than 75 with active or convalescent COVID-19.

This chain uses TRBV10-2 with TRBJ2-3, with 12 bases matching TRBD2. The V segment lost 6 bases and the J segment 0 bases; nucleotides outside the gene matches: 10. Germline CDR1 WSHSY, CDR2 SAAADI. The CDR3 extends over 18 amino acids. The CDR3 loop is CASRQTSGGTSSTDTQYF. In DNA form, the CDR3 reads TGCGCCAGCAGGCAGACTAGCGGGGGAACCTCTAGCACAGATACGCAGTATTTT.

This clone was seen a few times. The V call is TRBV12-3 or TRBV12-4, the J call TRBJ1-5; D unresolved. Trimming removed 4 bases at V and 6 bases at J, with 10 bases between. The CDR3 is 13 amino acids. The CDR3 reads CASSWGGGQPQHF. The CDR3 nucleotides are TGTGCCAGCAGTTGGGGAGGCGGTCAGCCCCAGCATTTT.

The chain employs TRBV6-5 and TRBJ2-2; 10 bases agree with TRBD1. The CDR3 runs to 15 residues. Germline-derived CDR1 and CDR2 are MNHEY and SVGAGI. J was trimmed by 1 base and V by 6 bases; bases with no gene match: 2. As DNA, the CDR3 is TGTGCCAGCAGGACAGGGGGCCTGAACACCGGGGAGCTGTTTTTT. Amino acid sequence: CASRTGGLNTGELFF.

The rearrangement uses TRBV2 and TRBJ1-5; 11 nucleotides agree with TRBD1. This CDR3 comprises 14 residues. The J segment lost 7 bases and the V segment lost 4 bases, leaving 3 bases of the junction unmatched. CDR1 SNHLY and CDR2 FYNNEI come from the germline V gene. CDR3 nucleotides: TGTGCCAGCAGTGGCGGGACAGGGGGGCAGCCCCAGCATTTT. It is translated as CASSGGTGGQPQHF.

CDR3: CASTGAAAGPQHF. The CDR3 DNA reads TGTGCCAGTACAGGGGCCGCTGCGGGGCCCCAGCATTTT. The V and J genes are TRBV12-3 or TRBV12-4 and TRBJ1-5; the match to TRBD1 covers 7 bases. The CDR3 is 13 amino acids. Trimming at V came to 9 bases and at J to 9 bases, leaving 11 bases not matched to a gene.

The chain couples TRBV29-1 to TRBJ1-1, with D perhaps matching TRBD1 (5 bases). This CDR3 has 12 amino acids. V was trimmed by 7 bases and J by 3 bases, leaving 12 bases between them. Germline CDR1 and CDR2: SQVTM and ANQGSEA. In DNA form, the CDR3 reads TGCAGCGCCTCTGGGGGGGACACTGAAGCTTTCTTT. Protein product: CSASGGDTEAFF.

This clone was counted only a few times. The chain has TRBV4-1 and TRBJ2-1; 9 bases fit TRBD2. The V segment lost 3 bases and the J segment 8 bases; nucleotides outside the gene matches: 8. The germline gives CDR1 MGHRA, CDR2 YSYEKL. The CDR3 runs 15 residues. CDR3 residues: CASSQWAGGPDEQFF. Here the CDR3 DNA reads TGCGCCAGCAGCCAGTGGGCGGGGGGGCCGGATGAGCAGTTCTTC.

V usage is TRBV28 and J usage is TRBJ2-3; 13 nucleotides agree with TRBD2. This CDR3 region has 20 residues. Germline lookup yields CDR1 MDHEN and CDR2 SYDVKM. V was clipped by 5 bases and J by 1 base; unmatched bases: 15. The CDR3 sequence is CASSGGWTSGRSVGTDTQYF. For the CDR3, the DNA is TGTGCCAGCAGTGGCGGGTGGACTAGCGGGAGATCGGTGGGCACAGATACGCAGTATTTT. Full variable domain (rest looked up from reference TRBV28 and TRBJ2-3): DVKVTQSSRYLVKRTGEKVFLECVQDMDHENMFWYRQDPGLGLRLIYFSYDVKMKEKGDIPEGYSVSREKKERFSLILESASTNQTSMYLCASSGGWTSGRSVGTDTQYFGPGTRLTVL.

V is TRBV6-1 and J is TRBJ2-1, with D maybe TRBD1 (6 bases). Per germline, CDR1 MNHNS and CDR2 SASEGT. Trimming removed 2 bases from V and 7 bases from J, with 15 bases in between. CDR3 size: 15 residues. The CDR3 region has the DNA TGTGCCAGCAGTGAACCGACAGGAGTTAGAAATGAGCAGTTCTTC. Its protein is CASSEPTGVRNEQFF.

A single count supports this clone. The chain has TRBV29-1 and TRBJ2-3; 7 bases are shared with TRBD1. V lost 4 bases, J lost 0 bases, and 10 bases stayed unmatched. This CDR3 has 16 residues. CDR1 and CDR2 from the germline V gene are SQVTM and ANQGSEA. This CDR3 is CSVGPKQGISTDTQYF. Here the CDR3 DNA reads TGCAGCGTTGGCCCGAAACAGGGGATTAGCACAGATACGCAGTATTTT.

CDR3: CASSLAWGRGDTQYF. In nucleotides, the CDR3 is TGCGCCAGCAGCTTGGCCTGGGGGCGTGGAGATACGCAGTATTTT. The chain has TRBV5-1 and TRBJ2-3; weak D call: TRBD1 (6 bases). The V gene lost 0 bases and the J gene lost 5 bases, with 13 bases spanning the gap. Germline assignment: CDR1 SGHRS and CDR2 YFSETQ. The CDR3 loop spans 15 amino acids.